These T cell receptor beta chains were read from a single sample in a study of Tregs in tolerant kidney transplant recipients. Sequencing used immunoSEQ multiplex PCR; TCRdb keeps in-frame clones, though not all of them. The data hold tens of thousands of clones, with over 85% observed a single time. Source: CD4+ T cells from blood, taken before the transplant. These receptors were taken from a human donor who received a combined kidney and bone marrow transplant. The CDR3 runs from the conserved cysteine through the conserved F or W. A D gene is named only where the DNA matches it firmly. The listing skips clone size in some rows; elsewhere it reads once, few, many or a size class.

V	size	D	J	CDR3	DNA
TRBV30	NA	TRBD1	TRBJ2-3	CAWSSGGRDTQYF	TGTGCCTGGAGTTCAGGGGGCAGAGATACGCAGTATTTT
TRBV4-3	NA	TRBD2	TRBJ2-3	CASSQGLAGGPSTDTQYF	TGCGCCAGCAGCCAAGGACTAGCGGGAGGGCCTAGCACAGATACGCAGTATTTT
TRBV6-5	once	NA	TRBJ2-5	CASSYSAQVGETQYF	TGTGCCAGCAGTTACTCGGCTCAGGTTGGGGAGACCCAGTACTTC
TRBV18	NA	NA	TRBJ2-3	CASSPGRGTDTQYF	TGTGCCAGCTCACCAGGGCGGGGCACAGATACGCAGTATTTT
TRBV7-7	NA	NA	TRBJ2-5	CASSQTGETQYF	TGTGCCAGCAGCCAGACCGGGGAGACCCAGTACTTC
TRBV15	NA	NA	TRBJ1-6	CATRGRVGGWDNSPLHF	TGTGCCACCAGAGGAAGAGTTGGGGGCTGGGATAATTCCCCCCTCCACTTT
TRBV15	NA	NA	TRBJ2-3	CATSRGGERDTQYF	TGTGCCACCAGCAGAGGGGGGGAAAGGGATACGCAGTATTTT
TRBV4-3	NA	TRBD1	TRBJ2-5	CASSQEIGTGEETQYF	TGCGCCAGCAGCCAAGAGATAGGGACAGGAGAAGAGACCCAGTACTTC
TRBV4-2	NA	NA	TRBJ2-3	CASSPFPSTDTQYF	TGTGCCAGCAGCCCCTTCCCTAGCACAGATACGCAGTATTTT
TRBV19	few	TRBD1	TRBJ1-2	CASKGRRGLPLSNYGYTF	TGTGCCAGTAAAGGTCGCAGGGGGCTCCCACTTTCTAACTATGGCTACACCTTC
TRBV12-5	NA	NA	TRBJ2-7	CASGPRQVTYEQYF	TGTGCTAGTGGCCCACGACAGGTTACCTACGAGCAGTACTTC
TRBV5-8	NA	NA	TRBJ2-5	CASSSSDYIQETQYF	TGTGCCAGCAGCTCGTCCGACTATATACAAGAGACCCAGTACTTC